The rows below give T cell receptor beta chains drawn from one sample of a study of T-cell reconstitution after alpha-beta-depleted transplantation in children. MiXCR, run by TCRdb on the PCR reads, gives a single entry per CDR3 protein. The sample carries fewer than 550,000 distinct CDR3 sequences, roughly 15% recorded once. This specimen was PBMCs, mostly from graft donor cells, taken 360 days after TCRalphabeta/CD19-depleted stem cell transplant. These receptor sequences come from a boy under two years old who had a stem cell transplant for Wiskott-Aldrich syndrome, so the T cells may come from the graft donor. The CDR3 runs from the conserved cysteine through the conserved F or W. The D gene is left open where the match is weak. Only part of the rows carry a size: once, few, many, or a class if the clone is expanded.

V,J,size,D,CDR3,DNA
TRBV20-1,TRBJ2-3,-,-,CSARLRDNTQYF,TGCAGTGCTAGACTTCGGGACAATACGCAGTATTTT
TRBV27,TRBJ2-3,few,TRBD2,CASSPYLHPSGGTQYF,TGTGCCAGCAGTCCCTACCTCCATCCTAGCGGGGGTACGCAGTATTTT
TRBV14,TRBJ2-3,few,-,CASSRTGTDTQYF,TGTGCCAGCAGCCGGACGGGGACAGATACGCAGTATTTT
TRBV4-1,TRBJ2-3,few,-,CASSQGWQTTDTQYF,TGCGCCAGCAGCCAAGGTTGGCAGACTACAGATACGCAGTATTTT
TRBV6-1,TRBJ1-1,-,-,CASTRTANTEAFF,TGTGCCAGCACTCGGACGGCAAACACTGAAGCTTTCTTT
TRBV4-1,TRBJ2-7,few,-,CASSQDRLRSYEQYF,TGCGCCAGCAGCCAAGACAGATTAAGGTCCTACGAGCAGTACTTC
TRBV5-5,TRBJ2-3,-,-,CASSLLSYRSTDTQYF,TGTGCCAGCAGCTTGCTCAGTTACCGAAGCACAGATACGCAGTATTTT
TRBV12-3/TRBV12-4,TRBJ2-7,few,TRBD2,CASSSAGAPYEQYF,TGTGCCAGCAGTTCTGCGGGAGCCCCATACGAGCAGTACTTC
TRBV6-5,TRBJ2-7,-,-,CASSYGISTYEQYF,TGTGCCAGCAGTTACGGGATCTCTACCTACGAGCAGTACTTC
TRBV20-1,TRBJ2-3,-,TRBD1,CSANLRGLGADTQYF,TGCAGTGCTAACCTCAGGGGGCTCGGCGCAGATACGCAGTATTTT
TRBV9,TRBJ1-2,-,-,CASSVTNYGYTF,TGTGCCAGCAGCGTAACAAACTATGGCTACACCTTC
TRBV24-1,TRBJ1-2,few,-,CATSDFTTAKYTF,TGTGCCACCAGTGATTTTACGACAGCGAAATACACCTTC
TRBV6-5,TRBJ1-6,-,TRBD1,CASSYLPSGTGPSPLHF,TGTGCCAGCAGTTACCTACCCTCCGGGACAGGGCCCTCACCCCTCCACTTT
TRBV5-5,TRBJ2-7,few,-,CASSFGGTAYEQYF,TGTGCCAGCAGCTTTGGGGGAACGGCCTACGAGCAGTACTTC
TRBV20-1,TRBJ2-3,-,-,CSASVKGTDTQYF,TGCAGTGCTAGTGTTAAAGGCACAGATACGCAGTATTTT
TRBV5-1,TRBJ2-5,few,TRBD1,CASSWGGTVQETQYF,TGCGCCAGCAGCTGGGGTGGGACAGTCCAAGAGACCCAGTACTTC
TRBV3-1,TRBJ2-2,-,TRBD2,CASSQEGLAGMSGELFF,TGTGCCAGCAGCCAAGAGGGACTAGCGGGGATGTCCGGGGAGCTGTTTTTT
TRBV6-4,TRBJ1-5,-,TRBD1,CASSKISPGQGYQPQHF,TGTGCCAGCAGTAAAATTTCCCCGGGACAGGGTTATCAGCCCCAGCATTTT
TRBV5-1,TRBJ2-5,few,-,CASSLGQTREETQYF,TGCGCCAGCAGCCTCGGACAGACGAGGGAAGAGACCCAGTACTTC
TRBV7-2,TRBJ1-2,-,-,CASSLVTGTQGGYTF,TGTGCCAGCAGCCTAGTAACAGGGACCCAGGGCGGCTACACCTTC
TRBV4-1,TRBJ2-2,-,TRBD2,CASSQGLRLADTGELFF,TGCGCCAGCAGCCAAGGGTTAAGACTAGCGGACACCGGGGAGCTGTTTTTT
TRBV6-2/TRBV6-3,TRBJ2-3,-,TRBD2,CASSYAGTNTQYF,TGTGCCAGCAGTTACGCCGGGACTAATACGCAGTATTTT
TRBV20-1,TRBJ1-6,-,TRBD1,CSARAKQGNGGTVNSPLHF,TGCAGTGCTAGAGCCAAACAGGGGAATGGAGGCACGGTGAATTCACCCCTCCACTTT
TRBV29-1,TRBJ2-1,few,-,CSVVLQVYDEQFF,TGCAGCGTTGTGTTACAGGTCTATGATGAGCAGTTCTTC
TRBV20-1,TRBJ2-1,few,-,CSAREPRSYNEQFF,TGCAGTGCTAGAGAACCCCGCTCCTACAATGAGCAGTTCTTC
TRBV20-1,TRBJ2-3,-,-,CSASDPLGNTQYF,TGCAGTGCTAGCGACCCATTGGGGAATACGCAGTATTTT
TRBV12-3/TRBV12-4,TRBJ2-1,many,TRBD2,CASSWEGLGQFF,TGTGCCAGCAGTTGGGAGGGCTTGGGGCAGTTCTTC
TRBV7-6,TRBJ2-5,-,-,CASSTRDFQETQYF,TGTGCCAGCAGCACCCGGGACTTCCAAGAGACCCAGTACTTC
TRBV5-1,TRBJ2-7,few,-,CASSLPTQNEQYF,TGCGCCAGCAGCTTGCCTACACAGAACGAGCAGTACTTC
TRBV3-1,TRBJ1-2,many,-,CASSPGINYGYTF,TGTGCCAGCAGCCCCGGGATTAACTATGGCTACACCTTC
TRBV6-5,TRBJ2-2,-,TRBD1,CASSYSTGQGAGTGELFF,TGTGCCAGCAGTTACTCGACGGGACAGGGGGCAGGCACCGGGGAGCTGTTTTTT
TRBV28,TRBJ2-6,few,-,CASSRDSRTGANVLTF,TGTGCCAGCAGTAGAGACTCCCGAACTGGGGCCAACGTCCTGACTTTC
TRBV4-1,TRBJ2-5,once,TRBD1,CASSQSGQGAREETQYF,TGCGCCAGCAGCCAATCCGGACAGGGGGCTAGGGAAGAGACCCAGTACTTC
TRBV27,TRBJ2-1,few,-,CASSLGGLEQFF,TGTGCCAGCAGTTTAGGCGGGCTTGAGCAGTTCTTC
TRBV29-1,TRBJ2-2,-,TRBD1,CSVARDRRAGELFF,TGCAGCGTTGCGCGGGACAGGAGGGCCGGGGAGCTGTTTTTT
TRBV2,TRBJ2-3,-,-,CASLLASDTQYF,TGTGCCAGCCTGCTAGCGTCAGATACGCAGTATTTT
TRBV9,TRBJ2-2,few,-,CASSGQSTGELFF,TGTGCCAGCAGCGGACAATCCACCGGGGAGCTGTTTTTT
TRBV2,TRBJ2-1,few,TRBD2,CASRYKGLAGAPHNEQFF,TGTGCCAGCAGATACAAGGGACTAGCGGGGGCTCCGCACAATGAGCAGTTCTTC
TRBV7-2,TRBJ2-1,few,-,CASSLEVMDEQFF,TGTGCCAGCAGCTTAGAAGTAATGGATGAGCAGTTCTTC
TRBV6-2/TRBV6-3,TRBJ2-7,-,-,CATKDGRDYEQYF,TGTGCCACCAAAGACGGCAGGGACTACGAGCAGTACTTC
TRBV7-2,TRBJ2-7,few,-,CASSWQGRGYEQYF,TGTGCCAGCAGCTGGCAGGGGCGCGGATACGAGCAGTACTTC
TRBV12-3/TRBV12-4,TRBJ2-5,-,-,CASSLYVLARGETQYF,TGTGCCAGCAGTTTATACGTCCTAGCGCGAGGAGAGACCCAGTACTTC
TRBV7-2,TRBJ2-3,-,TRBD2,CASSASGESTDTQYF,TGTGCCAGCAGCGCTAGCGGGGAGAGCACAGATACGCAGTATTTT
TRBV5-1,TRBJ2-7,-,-,CASSLFTSLRLDEQYF,TGCGCCAGCAGCTTGTTCACTTCGTTACGACTAGACGAGCAGTACTTC
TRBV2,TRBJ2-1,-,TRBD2,CASSGVGTSGKLRFF,TGTGCCAGCAGTGGAGTGGGGACTAGCGGGAAGTTACGGTTCTTC
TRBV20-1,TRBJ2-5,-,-,CSAPRLEGQETQYF,TGCAGTGCTCCCCGTCTCGAGGGACAAGAGACCCAGTACTTC
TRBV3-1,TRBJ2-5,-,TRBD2,CASRHLRGGYGETQYF,TGTGCCAGCAGACATCTGCGGGGGGGATATGGGGAGACCCAGTACTTC
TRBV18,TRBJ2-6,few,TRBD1,CASSPGTANSGANVLTF,TGTGCCAGCTCACCAGGGACAGCGAACTCTGGGGCCAACGTCCTGACTTTC
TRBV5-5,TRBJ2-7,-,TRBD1,CASSLGQGAIYEQYF,TGTGCCAGCAGCTTGGGGCAGGGGGCGATCTACGAGCAGTACTTC
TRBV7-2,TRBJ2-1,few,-,CASSLRTNSYNEQFF,TGTGCCAGCAGCTTGAGGACCAACTCCTACAATGAGCAGTTCTTC
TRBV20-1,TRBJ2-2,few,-,CSARDQRVSVAGELFF,TGCAGTGCTAGAGATCAAAGGGTCTCTGTAGCCGGGGAGCTGTTTTTT
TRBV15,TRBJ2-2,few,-,CATSSRESHTGELFF,TGTGCCACCAGCAGCAGGGAATCCCACACCGGGGAGCTGTTTTTT
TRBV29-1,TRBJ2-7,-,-,CSVDRVNPPSYEQYF,TGCAGCGTTGACAGGGTGAATCCCCCTTCTTACGAGCAGTACTTC